A selection of T cell receptor beta chains follows, all from one sample in a study of T cells after yellow fever vaccination. From the 5' RACE reads, TCRdb called clonotypes with MiXCR, one entry per CDR3 protein. The table records about 320,000 distinct CDR3 sequences, 3.5% to 4.5% of them present only once. Sequenced material: PBMCs, taken 15 days after the yellow fever booster vaccination. Receptor source: a man aged 18 to 29 who received the YFV17D yellow fever vaccine. Both conserved end residues are part of each CDR3.

TRBV9 CASSPRPGGGVYAEQFF
TRBV7-2 CASSLTLGLSYEQYF
TRBV12-3/TRBV12-4 CASSLTRVGTQYF
TRBV6-1 CASRSGLQETQYF
TRBV7-2 CASSGAGGRSYEQYF
TRBV2 CASTSGLPNTEAFF
TRBV12-3/TRBV12-4 CASTPGTSNEKLFF
TRBV20-1 CSAGGLEKRSQYF
TRBV14 CASSRVIQGEQYF
TRBV25-1 CASSGLPGNTIYF
TRBV5-6 CASSLGGLEAFF
TRBV6-1 CASSEDWTGLYGYTF
TRBV12-3/TRBV12-4 CASTQTGVNEQFF
TRBV5-1 CASSTGQWETQYF
TRBV5-1 CASSNSDRANEQFF
TRBV28 CASSRDRGNLQETQYF
TRBV10-3 CAIRGQGTAAYGYTF
TRBV29-1 CSVEVWDRTGTDTQYF
TRBV12-3/TRBV12-4 CASSLVLLSYNEQFF
TRBV2 CASSKDGGFSGNTIYF
TRBV7-9 CASSALDRTNEKLFF
TRBV19 CASSIGTVRRETQYF
TRBV12-3/TRBV12-4 CASSLRYVTQYF
TRBV18 CASSRRLSSWGDTEAFF
TRBV11-2 CASSSINRGPGETQYF
TRBV6-2/TRBV6-3 CASSYEGWEGYTF
TRBV7-8 CASRHEAGGGDTQYF
TRBV5-1 CASSSPDRGGDNEQFF
TRBV20-1 CSASTSGRRTDTQYF
TRBV6-2/TRBV6-3 CASSRTAYSNQPQHF
TRBV12-3/TRBV12-4 CASSFRPGGWEQYF
TRBV6-5 CASSPWAGGHQDTQYF
TRBV5-5 CASSLTAIRETQYF
TRBV5-5 CASSQDHADTQYF
TRBV24-1 CATSVAGEETQYF
TRBV9 CASSAVDRGWTEAFF
TRBV7-2 CASSLGTSRSYGYTF
TRBV6-5 CASSYQGQANTEAFF
TRBV5-1 CASSLTAINYGYTF
TRBV4-3 CASSQAPTSGGPYEQYF